This TCR beta chain was found in a study of TIL therapy for anti-PD-1-resistant metastatic lung cancer. Looking at the study overall: Median tumor PD-L1 proportion score was approximately 5.7%. Median tumor mutation burden was 1.5 mutations per megabase.

The immunoSEQ assay was v3. The assay was immunoSEQ multiplex PCR, and TCRdb's table has in-frame clones only and misses some. This sample has about 15,000 clones, with more than 70% found just once. Stated time point: pre-treatment sample, taken before nivolumab and TIL therapy. The germline V and J ends were trimmed by 6 bases and 6 bases, with 8 bases remaining between them. Germline CDR1 and CDR2: LNHDA and SQIVND (reference sequence). The CDR3 extends over 11 amino acids. In its sample, this clone was seen a few times. The TCR originated in a person aged 25 to 85 with non-small cell lung cancer. V and J are TRBV19 and TRBJ1-1; TRBD1 is a possible D gene (5 bases). The starting material was blood, obtained at baseline. The CDR3 spells CASRQAPEAFF. CDR3 DNA: TGTGCCAGTAGACAGGCCCCTGAAGCTTTCTTT.